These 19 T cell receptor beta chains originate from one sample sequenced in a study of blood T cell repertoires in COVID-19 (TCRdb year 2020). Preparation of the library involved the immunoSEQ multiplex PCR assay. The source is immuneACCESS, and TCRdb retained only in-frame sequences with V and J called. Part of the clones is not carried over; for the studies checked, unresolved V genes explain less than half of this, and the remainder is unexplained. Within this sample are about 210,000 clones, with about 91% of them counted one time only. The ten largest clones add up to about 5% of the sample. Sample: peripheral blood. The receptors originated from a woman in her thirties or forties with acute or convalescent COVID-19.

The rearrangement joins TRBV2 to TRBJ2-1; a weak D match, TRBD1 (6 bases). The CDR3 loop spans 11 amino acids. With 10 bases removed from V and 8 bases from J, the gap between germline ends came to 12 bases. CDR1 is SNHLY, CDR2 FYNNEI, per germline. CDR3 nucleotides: TGTGCCACCCATGGGGGCCATGAGCAGTTCTTC. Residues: CATHGGHEQFF.

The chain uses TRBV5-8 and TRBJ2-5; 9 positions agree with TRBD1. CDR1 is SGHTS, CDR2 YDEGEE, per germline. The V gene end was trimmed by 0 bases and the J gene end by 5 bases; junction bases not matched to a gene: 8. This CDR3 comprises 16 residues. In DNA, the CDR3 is TGTGCCAGCAGCTTGGTGGGACAGGGAGGACGGGAGACCCAGTACTTC. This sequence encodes CASSLVGQGGRETQYF.

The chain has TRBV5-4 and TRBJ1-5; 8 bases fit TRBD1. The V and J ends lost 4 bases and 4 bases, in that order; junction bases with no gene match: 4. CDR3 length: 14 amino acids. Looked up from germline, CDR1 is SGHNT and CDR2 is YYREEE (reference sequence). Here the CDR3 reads CASSMDRENQPQHF. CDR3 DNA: TGTGCCAGCAGCATGGACAGGGAGAATCAGCCCCAGCATTTT.

CDR3 nucleotides: TGTGCCAGCAGTGATTCTACAGGGTTGCGGAATGGCTACACCTTC. Residues: CASSDSTGLRNGYTF. V gene TRBV25-1 combines with J gene TRBJ1-2; possibly TRBD1 for D (6 bases). This CDR3 contains 15 residues. V was shortened by 3 bases and J by 6 bases, with 17 bases between the two germline ends. CDR1 MGHDK and CDR2 SYGVNS come from the germline V gene.

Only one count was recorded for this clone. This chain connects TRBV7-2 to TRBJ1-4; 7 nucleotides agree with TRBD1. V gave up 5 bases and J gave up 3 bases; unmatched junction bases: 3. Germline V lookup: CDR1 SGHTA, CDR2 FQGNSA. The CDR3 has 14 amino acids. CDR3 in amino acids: CASSQTGSNEKLFF. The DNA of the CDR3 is TGTGCCAGCAGCCAGACAGGGTCTAATGAAAAACTGTTTTTT.

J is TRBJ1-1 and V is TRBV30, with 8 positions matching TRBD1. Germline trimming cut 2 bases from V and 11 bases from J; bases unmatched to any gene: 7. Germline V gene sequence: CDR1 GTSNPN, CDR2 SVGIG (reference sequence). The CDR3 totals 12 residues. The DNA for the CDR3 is TGTGCCTGGAGTCCTACAGGGGGTTTGGCTTTCTTT. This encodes CAWSPTGGLAFF.

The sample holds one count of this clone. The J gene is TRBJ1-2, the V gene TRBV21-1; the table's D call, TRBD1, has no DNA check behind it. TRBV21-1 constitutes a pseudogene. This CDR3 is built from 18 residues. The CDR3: CASSTNGQVKVGNYGYTF. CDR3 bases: TGTGCCAGCAGCACAAATGGCCAGGTCAAGGTCGGAAACTATGGCTACACCTTC.

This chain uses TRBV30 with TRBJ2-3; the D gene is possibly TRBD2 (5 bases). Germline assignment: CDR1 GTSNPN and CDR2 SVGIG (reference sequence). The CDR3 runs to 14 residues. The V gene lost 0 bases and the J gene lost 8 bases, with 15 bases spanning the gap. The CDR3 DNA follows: TGTGCCTGGAGTGTACGGTCGCCCGCGGGTACGCAGTATTTT. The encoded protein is CAWSVRSPAGTQYF.

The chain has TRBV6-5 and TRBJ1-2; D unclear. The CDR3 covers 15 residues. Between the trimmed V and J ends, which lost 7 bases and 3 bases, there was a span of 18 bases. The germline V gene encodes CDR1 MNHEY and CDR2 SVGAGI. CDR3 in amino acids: CASIPAQAKDYGYTF. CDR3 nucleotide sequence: TGTGCCAGCATCCCGGCCCAGGCAAAAGACTATGGCTACACCTTC.

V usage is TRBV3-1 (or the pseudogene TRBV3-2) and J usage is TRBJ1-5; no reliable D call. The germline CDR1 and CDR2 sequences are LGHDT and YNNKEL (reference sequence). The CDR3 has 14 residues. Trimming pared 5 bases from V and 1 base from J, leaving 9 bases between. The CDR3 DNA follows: TGTGCCAGCAGCTTCACAGAGAGCAATCAGCCCCAGCATTTT. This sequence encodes CASSFTESNQPQHF.

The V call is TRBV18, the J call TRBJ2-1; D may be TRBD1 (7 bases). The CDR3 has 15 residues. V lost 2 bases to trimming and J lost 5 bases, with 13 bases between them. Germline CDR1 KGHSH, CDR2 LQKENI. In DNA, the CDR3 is TGTGCCAGCTCACCATGGGGGGACAGAGACAATGAGCAGTTCTTC. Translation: CASSPWGDRDNEQFF.

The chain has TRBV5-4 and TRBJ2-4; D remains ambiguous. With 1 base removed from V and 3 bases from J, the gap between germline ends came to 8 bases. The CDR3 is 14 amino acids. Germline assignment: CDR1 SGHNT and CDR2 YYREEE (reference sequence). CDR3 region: CASSLPEVKNIQYF. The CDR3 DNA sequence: TGTGCCAGCAGCTTGCCAGAGGTCAAAAACATTCAGTACTTC.

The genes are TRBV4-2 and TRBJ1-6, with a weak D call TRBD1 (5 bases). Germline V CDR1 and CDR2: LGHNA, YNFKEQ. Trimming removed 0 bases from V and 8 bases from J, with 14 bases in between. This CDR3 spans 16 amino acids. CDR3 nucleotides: TGTGCCAGCAGCCAAGAGTCCGGAGACAGTCATTCACCCCTCCACTTT. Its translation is CASSQESGDSHSPLHF.

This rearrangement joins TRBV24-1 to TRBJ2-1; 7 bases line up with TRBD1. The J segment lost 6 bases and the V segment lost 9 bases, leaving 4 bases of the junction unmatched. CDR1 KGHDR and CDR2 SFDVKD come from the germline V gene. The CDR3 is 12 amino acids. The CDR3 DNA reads TGTGCCACCTCCGACAGGGTCAATGAGCAGTTCTTC. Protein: CATSDRVNEQFF.

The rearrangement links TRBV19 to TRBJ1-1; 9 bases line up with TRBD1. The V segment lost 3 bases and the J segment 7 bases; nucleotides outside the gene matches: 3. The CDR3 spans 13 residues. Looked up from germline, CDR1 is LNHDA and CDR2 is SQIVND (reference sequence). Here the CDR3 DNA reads TGTGCCAGTAGTATCCCGGGACAGGGTGAAGCTTTCTTT. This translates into CASSIPGQGEAFF.

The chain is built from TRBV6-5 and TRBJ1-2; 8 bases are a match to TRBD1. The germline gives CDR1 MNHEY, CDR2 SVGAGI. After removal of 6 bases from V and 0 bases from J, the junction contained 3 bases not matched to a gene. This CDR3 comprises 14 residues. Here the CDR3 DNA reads TGTGCCAGCAGCCGACAGGGGCCTAACTATGGCTACACCTTC. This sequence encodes CASSRQGPNYGYTF.

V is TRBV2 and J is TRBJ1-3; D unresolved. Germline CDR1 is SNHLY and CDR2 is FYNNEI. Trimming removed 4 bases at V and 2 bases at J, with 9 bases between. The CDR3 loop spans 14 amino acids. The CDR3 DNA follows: TGTGCCAGCAGTGGGTACAATACTGGAAACACCATATATTTT. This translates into CASSGYNTGNTIYF.

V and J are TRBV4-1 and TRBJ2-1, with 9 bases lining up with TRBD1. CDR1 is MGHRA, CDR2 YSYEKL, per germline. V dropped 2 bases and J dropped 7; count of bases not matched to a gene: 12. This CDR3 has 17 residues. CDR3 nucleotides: TGCGCCAGCAGCCAACAATCTCCAGGGACAGGGCCAAATGAGCAGTTCTTC. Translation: CASSQQSPGTGPNEQFF.

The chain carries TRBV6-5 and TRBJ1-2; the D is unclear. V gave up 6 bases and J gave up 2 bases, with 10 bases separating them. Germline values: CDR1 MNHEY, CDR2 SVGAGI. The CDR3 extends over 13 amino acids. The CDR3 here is CASREPWNYGYTF. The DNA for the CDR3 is TGTGCCAGCAGAGAGCCTTGGAACTATGGCTACACCTTC.